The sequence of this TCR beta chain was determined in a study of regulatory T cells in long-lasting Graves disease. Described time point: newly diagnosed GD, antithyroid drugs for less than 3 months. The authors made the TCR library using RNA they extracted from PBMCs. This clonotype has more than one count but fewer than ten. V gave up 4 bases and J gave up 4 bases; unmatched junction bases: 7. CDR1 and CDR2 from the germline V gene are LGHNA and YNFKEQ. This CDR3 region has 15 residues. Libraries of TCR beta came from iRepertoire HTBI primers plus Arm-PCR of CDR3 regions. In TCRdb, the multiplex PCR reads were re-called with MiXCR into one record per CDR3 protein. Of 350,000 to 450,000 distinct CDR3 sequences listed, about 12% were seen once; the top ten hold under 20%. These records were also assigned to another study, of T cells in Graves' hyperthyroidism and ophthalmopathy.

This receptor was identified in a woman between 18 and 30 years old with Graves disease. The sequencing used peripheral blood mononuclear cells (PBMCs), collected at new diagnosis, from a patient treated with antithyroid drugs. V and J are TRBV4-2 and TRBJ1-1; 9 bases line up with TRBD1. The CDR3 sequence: CASSPTGGRSTEAFF. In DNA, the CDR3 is TGTGCCAGCAGCCCGACAGGGGGTAGGAGCACTGAAGCTTTCTTT.